What follows describes a single T cell receptor beta chain. Germline is not matched at one junction end, which may reflect a read error. TCRbeta libraries were built with three rounds of nested PCR, modified from ARM-PCR. TCRdb itself ran the multiplex PCR reads through MiXCR, one entry per CDR3 protein. Of 75,000 to 80,000 distinct CDR3 sequences listed, around 75% were seen once; the top ten hold 13%. The data belong to a study of tumor and adjacent non-tumor tissue in lung cancer. RNA was extracted from bulk tissue without any cell sorting. Sequencing was done on a sample of lung tumor tissue. The receptor's source is a woman between 50 and 59 years old with non-small cell lung cancer.

CDR3 protein: CASSYPGNNEQFF. CDR3 nucleotides: TGTGCCAGCAGTTACCCGGGAAACAATGAACAGTTCTTC. The V call is TRBV6-5, the J call TRBJ2-1, with D possibly matching TRBD2 (5 bases). The germline V gene has CDR1 MNHEY and CDR2 SVGAGI. The CDR3 is made up of 13 amino acids.